A selection of T cell receptor beta chains follows, all from one sample in a study of blood T cell repertoires in COVID-19. TCRdb's copy holds only in-frame clones and misses some; the assay was immunoSEQ multiplex PCR. This sample yields hundreds of thousands of clones, of which 80% to 90% are seen a single time; roughly a tenth belongs to the top ten. Sequences were obtained from peripheral blood. These receptors originate from a woman aged 70-85 years with COVID-19, enrolled during active disease. Both conserved end residues are part of each CDR3. A D gene is named only where the DNA matches it firmly.

J	D	V	CDR3	DNA
TRBJ2-1	.	TRBV27	CASMDGINEQFF	TGTGCCAGCATGGACGGGATCAATGAGCAGTTCTTC
TRBJ1-2	.	TRBV28	CASSWRNYGYTF	TGTGCCAGCAGTTGGCGGAACTATGGCTACACCTTC
TRBJ1-2	.	TRBV3-1/TRBV3-2	CASSQQINYGYTF	TGTGCCAGCAGTCAACAGATAAACTATGGCTACACCTTC
TRBJ2-7	TRBD1	TRBV9	CASSEGDSSYEQYF	TGTGCCAGCAGCGAGGGGGACAGCTCCTACGAGCAGTACTTC
TRBJ2-5	.	TRBV7-9	CASSKGTTQETQYF	TGTGCCAGCAGTAAGGGGACAACACAAGAGACCCAGTACTTC
TRBJ1-2	.	TRBV3-1/TRBV3-2	CASSPQRGLRYGYTF	TGTGCCAGCAGCCCCCAAAGAGGGCTCCGGTATGGCTACACCTTC
TRBJ1-5	.	TRBV30	CAWSVRRRDRQPQHF	TGTGCCTGGAGTGTACGGAGGAGGGACCGGCAGCCCCAGCATTTT
TRBJ2-1	TRBD1	TRBV10-3	CAISESAGGTNEQFF	TGTGCCATCAGTGAGTCGGCAGGGGGTACCAATGAGCAGTTCTTC
TRBJ2-2	.	TRBV15	CATSRAPYYSGDTGELFF	TGTGCCACCAGCAGAGCACCCTATTACTCCGGGGACACCGGGGAGCTGTTTTTT
TRBJ1-5	TRBD1	TRBV27	CASSLNRGHQPQHF	TGTGCCAGCAGTCTAAACAGGGGTCATCAGCCCCAGCATTTT
TRBJ2-7	.	TRBV5-8	CASSLADRVPLSYEQYF	TGTGCCAGCAGCTTGGCTGACAGAGTACCACTCTCCTACGAGCAGTACTTC
TRBJ1-3	.	TRBV30	CAWSRAGGNTIYF	TGTGCCTGGAGTAGGGCAGGGGGAAACACCATATATTTT
TRBJ1-1	.	TRBV6-1	CASSETGWATEAFF	TGTGCCAGCAGTGAAACAGGGTGGGCCACTGAAGCTTTCTTT
TRBJ2-2	.	TRBV21-1	CASSKVGLPREELFF	TGTGCCAGCAGCAAAGTGGGACTCCCGAGGGAGGAGCTGTTTTTT
TRBJ1-5	TRBD1	TRBV7-9	CASARGQGDQPQHF	TGTGCCAGCGCCCGGGGACAGGGGGATCAGCCCCAGCATTTT
TRBJ1-1	.	TRBV2	CASSLTENTEAFF	TGTGCCAGCAGCCTTACAGAAAACACTGAAGCTTTCTTT
TRBJ1-4	.	TRBV30	CAWNRGTGEKLFF	TGTGCCTGGAATAGGGGAACAGGTGAAAAACTGTTTTTT
TRBJ1-4	.	TRBV7-8	CASSLGAGANEKLFF	TGTGCCAGCAGCTTAGGCGCAGGGGCTAATGAAAAACTGTTTTTT
TRBJ1-4	.	TRBV30	CAWRSWTQNEKLFF	TGTGCCTGGAGAAGCTGGACACAGAATGAAAAACTGTTTTTT
TRBJ1-5	.	TRBV12-3/TRBV12-4	CASSFGSNQPQHF	TGTGCCAGCAGTTTCGGGAGCAATCAGCCCCAGCATTTT
TRBJ1-5	.	TRBV4-3	CASSQARGDQPQHF	TGCGCCAGCAGCCAAGCGCGGGGGGATCAGCCCCAGCATTTT
TRBJ1-1	.	TRBV7-3	CASSLAPGQNTEAFF	TGTGCCAGCAGCTTAGCCCCTGGACAGAACACTGAAGCTTTCTTT
TRBJ1-5	TRBD1	TRBV6-6	CASRRGQGQPQHF	TGTGCCAGCAGGAGGGGGCAGGGGCAGCCCCAGCATTTT